Following are 17 T cell receptor beta chains from one sample sequenced in a study of cytomegalovirus exposure and HLA in healthy donors. The PCR used 60 Vbeta and 13 Jbeta primers. Generated by immunoSEQ multiplex PCR, the TCRdb table keeps only in-frame clones and is missing some. The table for this sample gives 65,000 to 80,000 clones. Sequencing was done on a sample of PBMCs. The receptor set was obtained from a man aged 30 to 39 in good health and CMV-seronegative.

This chain joins TRBV9 and TRBJ2-7; TRBD2 matches at 7 bases. Trimming cost V 0 bases and J 2 bases; bases outside gene matches: 5. The CDR3 extends over 15 amino acids. Germline CDR1 is SGDLS and CDR2 is YYNGEE. CDR3 DNA sequence: TGTGCCAGCAGCGTAGCCGGACTAGGTCCCTACGAGCAGTACTTC. This encodes CASSVAGLGPYEQYF.

The chain employs TRBV10-1 and TRBJ2-1; D remains ambiguous. Trimming shortened V by 3 bases and J by 8 bases, and 11 bases separated the two germline ends. The length of the CDR3 is 13 residues. Germline V gives CDR1 WNHNN, CDR2 SYGVQD (reference sequence). CDR3 residues: CASSEQPSDEQFF. CDR3 DNA: TGCGCCAGCAGTGAACAGCCCTCGGATGAGCAGTTCTTC.

The chain uses TRBV30 and TRBJ2-3; D uncertain. The germline CDR1 and CDR2 sequences are GTSNPN and SVGIG (reference sequence). The CDR3 length is 11 residues. V gave up 7 bases and J gave up 3 bases, with 8 bases separating them. Here the CDR3 reads CASGKTDTQYF. CDR3 DNA sequence: TGTGCCTCAGGAAAAACAGATACGCAGTATTTT.

The CDR3 is CASSPVGGRDNREQYF. CDR3 DNA: TGCGCCAGCAGCCCGGTGGGAGGGAGGGATAATCGCGAGCAGTACTTC. This chain connects TRBV4-1 to TRBJ2-7; 7 bases fit TRBD2. This CDR3 contains 16 residues. V was clipped by 4 bases and J by 6 bases; unmatched bases: 15. The germline V gene encodes CDR1 MGHRA and CDR2 YSYEKL.

This chain uses TRBV7-8 with TRBJ2-4; D is unresolved. CDR1 and CDR2 (germline): SGHVS, FQNEAQ. This CDR3 contains 16 residues. The ends were cut back, 1 base at V and 0 bases at J, with 10 bases in the middle. DNA of the CDR3: TGTGCCAGCAGCTTAGGCACAGTCCTAGCCAAAAACATTCAGTACTTC. Protein product: CASSLGTVLAKNIQYF.

The V call is TRBV25-1, the J call TRBJ2-1; the D gene is possibly TRBD2 (6 bases). Germline CDR1 reads MGHDK; CDR2 reads SYGVNS. V lost 6 bases and J 5 bases, leaving 14 bases between the germline ends. The CDR3 extends over 14 amino acids. The CDR3 DNA is TGTGCCAGCAGCCGACTAGAGGGGAACAATGAGCAGTTCTTC. This codes for CASSRLEGNNEQFF. Variable domain in full (rest from reference TRBV25-1 and TRBJ2-1): EADIYQTPRYLVIGTGKKITLECSQTMGHDKMYWYQQDPGMELHLIHYSYGVNSTEKGDLSSESTVSRIRTEHFPLTLESARPSHTSQYLCASSRLEGNNEQFFGPGTRLTVL.

The V call is TRBV5-6, the J call TRBJ2-3; D is undetermined. V lost 7 bases and J 6 bases, leaving 15 bases between the germline ends. Per germline, CDR1 SGHDT and CDR2 YYEEEE. The CDR3 has 13 residues. The chain's CDR3 is CASRLLPGDTQYF. CDR3 sequence (DNA): TGTGCCAGCCGTTTGCTACCCGGTGATACGCAGTATTTT.

J is TRBJ1-1 and V is TRBV5-5; 7 bases align to TRBD1. V trimming: 4 bases; J trimming: 4 bases; junction bases outside the gene matches: 7. CDR1 SGHKS and CDR2 YYEKEE come from the germline V gene (reference sequence). The CDR3 is 14 residues long. The chain's CDR3 is CASSRQGESTEAFF. The CDR3 DNA reads TGTGCCAGCAGCCGCCAGGGGGAGAGCACTGAAGCTTTCTTT.

The chain combines TRBV5-6 with TRBJ2-1, with 11 nucleotides matching TRBD1. The CDR3 loop spans 15 amino acids. V dropped 4 bases and J dropped 8; count of bases not matched to a gene: 8. Per the germline V gene, CDR1 is SGHDT and CDR2 is YYEEEE. The CDR3 DNA reads TGTGCCAGCAGCCACGGACAGGGGGCATTCGATGAGCAGTTCTTC. Translated: CASSHGQGAFDEQFF.

The chain employs TRBV6-5 and TRBJ1-2; D perhaps matches TRBD1 (6 bases). The germline V gene has CDR1 MNHEY and CDR2 SVGAGI. The germline V and J ends were trimmed by 8 bases and 13 bases, with 26 bases remaining between them. The CDR3 consists of 14 residues. The CDR3 DNA reads as TGTGCCAGCGCGAAGAACAGGGATCACCCTCCGGGCACCTTC. Amino acids: CASAKNRDHPPGTF.

This rearrangement joins TRBV19 to TRBJ2-3; 15 bases fit TRBD2. The germline gives CDR1 LNHDA, CDR2 SQIVND (reference sequence). The CDR3 is 20 residues long. J was trimmed by 4 bases and V by 5 bases; bases with no gene match: 16. The CDR3 loop is CASSLGLAGGRARAADTQYF. CDR3 bases: TGTGCCAGTAGTCTGGGACTAGCGGGAGGCCGCGCCCGGGCGGCAGATACGCAGTATTTT.

The rearrangement links TRBV27 to TRBJ1-5; D unresolved. Germline values: CDR1 MNHEY, CDR2 SMNVEV (reference sequence). V gave up 7 bases and J gave up 3 bases, with 10 bases separating them. The CDR3 has 13 residues. The CDR3 spells CASTEGVNQPQHF. The CDR3 nucleotides are TGTGCCAGCACGGAGGGAGTCAATCAGCCCCAGCATTTT.

The genes are TRBV27 and TRBJ2-2; 9 bases are shared with TRBD1. V was pared by 5 bases and J by 4 bases, with 14 bases of the junction left unmatched. The CDR3 has 18 residues. CDR1 is MNHEY and CDR2 is SMNVEV in the germline V gene (reference sequence). CDR3 loop: CASSLHNRDREGTGELFF. The CDR3 bases are TGTGCCAGCAGTCTGCACAATCGGGACAGGGAGGGCACCGGGGAGCTGTTTTTT.

This chain uses TRBV27 with TRBJ2-5, with 9 bases matching TRBD1. The CDR3 consists of 15 residues. Trimming took 6 bases from V and 5 from J; bases not matched to a gene: 10. Germline values: CDR1 MNHEY, CDR2 SMNVEV (reference sequence). The DNA for the CDR3 is TGTGCCAGCAGCCAACCGGGACAGGGAATGGAGACCCAGTACTTC. This sequence encodes CASSQPGQGMETQYF.

CDR3 coding DNA: TGTGCCAGCAGCCTAGAGGGCAGGGGATATGGCTACACCTTC. Its translation: CASSLEGRGYGYTF. The genes are TRBV9 and TRBJ1-2, with D possibly being TRBD1 (6 bases). This CDR3 comprises 14 residues. Germline V lookup: CDR1 SGDLS, CDR2 YYNGEE. V dropped 4 bases and J dropped 5 bases, with 15 bases sitting between them.

The rearrangement joins TRBV18 to TRBJ2-7; a weak D match, TRBD1 (6 bases). Germline CDR1 KGHSH, CDR2 LQKENI. The CDR3 has 13 amino acids. V was cut by 3 bases and J by 9 bases, with 15 bases left in between. CDR3 region: CASSPGTLGVQYF. CDR3 bases: TGTGCCAGCTCACCCGGGACATTAGGTGTGCAGTACTTC.

V usage is TRBV7-3 and J usage is TRBJ2-7; TRBD2 might be the D (6 bases). Germline lookup yields CDR1 SGHTA and CDR2 FQGTGA. The CDR3 totals 15 residues. V lost 5 bases and J 3 bases, leaving 17 bases between the germline ends. For the CDR3, the DNA is TGTGCCAGCAGCCCGACGGGGGTAGGTGGCTACGAGCAGTACTTC. Amino acids: CASSPTGVGGYEQYF.